These T cell receptor beta chains were read from a single sample in a study of cytomegalovirus exposure and HLA in healthy donors. Using immunoSEQ multiplex PCR, the repertoire was profiled, and TCRdb retains in-frame clones only, with some absent. The sample shows around 100,000 clones, 67% of them seen only once. Sequencing was performed on PBMCs. The source of these receptors is a young man in good health and CMV-seropositive. Each CDR3 is given with its conserved first and last residue. Each record gives: clone size, V gene, J gene, D gene, CDR3 protein, CDR3 DNA. The D gene is left open where the match is weak. Expanded clones are given a class, and other clones once, few, many or no size at all.

NA,TRBV28,TRBJ1-5,NA,CASSLNRGKSSQPQHF,TGTGCCAGCAGTTTGAATAGGGGGAAAAGTAGTCAGCCCCAGCATTTT
once,TRBV6-1,TRBJ1-1,TRBD1,CASTRTGWVGTEAFF,TGTGCCAGCACTCGGACAGGGTGGGTGGGCACTGAAGCTTTCTTT
NA,TRBV6-1,TRBJ2-7,NA,CASSELVDSGYEQYF,TGTGCCAGCAGTGAACTAGTTGACTCGGGCTACGAGCAGTACTTC
NA,TRBV5-4,TRBJ1-2,NA,CASSLDTQNGYTF,TGTGCCAGCAGCTTAGATACCCAGAATGGCTACACCTTC
NA,TRBV2,TRBJ2-3,NA,CASNPGGASSQYF,TGTGCCAGCAACCCTGGAGGGGCTAGTTCGCAGTATTTT
NA,TRBV7-9,TRBJ1-2,NA,CASSLGGGGEDYGYTF,TGTGCCAGCAGCTTAGGTGGGGGCGGCGAGGACTATGGCTACACCTTC
NA,TRBV15,TRBJ2-7,TRBD1,CATSTDRATYEQYF,TGTGCCACCAGCACTGACAGGGCCACCTACGAGCAGTACTTC
NA,TRBV7-9,TRBJ2-3,NA,CASSPTGKTTDTQYF,TGTGCCAGCAGCCCGACAGGAAAAACTACAGATACGCAGTATTTT
NA,TRBV15,TRBJ1-4,NA,CATSRDGRVATNEKLFF,TGTGCCACCAGCAGAGATGGCAGGGTCGCAACTAATGAAAAACTGTTTTTT
once,TRBV7-9,TRBJ1-2,NA,CASSGGAQGGGYTF,TGTGCCAGCAGCGGGGGAGCACAGGGTGGGGGCTACACCTTC